These 15 T cell receptor beta chains share one sample of origin, sequenced in a study of human T cells and chemical hapten exposure. TCRdb reprocessed the RACE reads with MiXCR, giving one entry per CDR3 protein. The table includes some 120,000 distinct CDR3 sequences, 9.5% to 13% detected once. Time point here: patch test 1, 2 weeks after DPC sensitization. Sample treatment: therapeutic diphenylcyclopropenone sensitization with weekly scalp DPC. Source: whole blood, taken in connection with sensitization to the hapten diphenylcyclopropenone (DPC). These receptors were obtained from a woman aged 45 to 65 with alopecia areata. Some clones in this sample may be carry-over from other donors' samples.

The chain is built from TRBV28 and TRBJ1-2, with unresolved D. The CDR3 spans 13 residues. Germline-derived CDR1 and CDR2 are MDHEN and SYDVKM. V was trimmed by 5 bases and J by 3 bases, leaving 10 bases between them. As DNA, the CDR3 is TGTGCCAGCAGTCCGACCGTCGACTATGGCTACACCTTC. It translates to CASSPTVDYGYTF.

The rearrangement uses TRBV2 and TRBJ2-5; D tentatively fits TRBD1 or TRBD2 (5 bases each). The CDR3 loop spans 13 amino acids. Per the germline V gene, CDR1 is SNHLY and CDR2 is FYNNEI. V lost 7 bases and J lost 4, with 13 bases in between. CDR3 nucleotide sequence: TGTGCCAGCACTTCCGGGACCCCAGAGACCCAGTACTTC. Its translation is CASTSGTPETQYF.

The V gene is TRBV4-1, the J gene TRBJ1-5; no definite D call. The CDR3 contains 13 residues. V gave up 0 bases and J gave up 7 bases, with 7 bases separating them. Per the germline V gene, CDR1 is MGHRA and CDR2 is YSYEKL. Here the CDR3 reads CASSQDAQQPQHF. The CDR3 DNA is TGCGCCAGCAGCCAAGACGCTCAACAGCCCCAGCATTTT.

J is TRBJ2-4 and V is TRBV7-6, with TRBD1 as a possible D gene (5 bases). This CDR3 is built from 14 residues. The ends were cut back, 5 bases at V and 6 bases at J, with 14 bases in the middle. Germline V CDR1 and CDR2: SGHVS, FNYEAQ. The chain's CDR3 is CASSPKIDRNIQYF. As DNA, the CDR3 is TGTGCCAGCAGCCCGAAGATAGACAGAAACATTCAGTACTTC.

The sample holds a few counts of this clonotype. The genes are TRBV21-1 and TRBJ2-2; the DNA was not used to check the table's D call, TRBD2. TRBV21-1 represents a pseudogene. The CDR3 has 18 residues. The CDR3 nucleotides read TGTGCCAGCAGCTCCCCGGGTAGCGGGAGAGAGAACACCGGGGAGCTGTTTTTT. Translated: CASSSPGSGRENTGELFF.

There are many counts of this clonotype. The chain links TRBV6-5 to TRBJ1-1; possibly TRBD1 for D (5 bases). The CDR3 loop spans 15 amino acids. Germline loops: CDR1 MNHEY, CDR2 SVGAGI. Trimming shortened V by 1 base and J by 4 bases, and 13 bases separated the two germline ends. CDR3 nucleotides: TGTGCCAGCAGTTACTGGCGTCAGGGCGTCACTGAAGCTTTCTTT. Protein product: CASSYWRQGVTEAFF.

This chain connects TRBV12-5 to TRBJ1-5; no reliable D call. This CDR3 region has 12 residues. The germline V gene has CDR1 LGHNT and CDR2 FRNRAP. V dropped 6 bases and J dropped 7 bases, with 10 bases sitting between them. CDR3 bases: TGTGCTAGTGGCCAGGACGGGCAGCCCCAGCATTTT. It specifies CASGQDGQPQHF. Full variable domain (outside the CDR3, taken from reference TRBV12-5 and TRBJ1-5): DARVTQTPRHKVTEMGQEVTMRCQPILGHNTVFWYRQTMMQGLELLAYFRNRAPLDDSGMPKDRFSAEMPDATLATLKIQPSEPRDSAVYFCASGQDGQPQHFGDGTRLSIL.

A word on this clonotype: A junction boundary mismatches the germline segment, possibly from a read error. This chain connects TRBV11-2 to TRBJ1-5; D is perhaps TRBD1 (5 bases). Germline loops: CDR1 SGHAT, CDR2 FQNNGV. This CDR3 has 14 residues. CDR3 sequence reads: CVSSLEVDTQPQHF. CDR3 in DNA: TGTGTCAGCAGCTTAGAGGTGGACACTCAGCCCCAGCATTTT.

This clonotype was counted ten times or more. The chain joins TRBV27 to TRBJ2-7; D possibly corresponds to TRBD1 (6 bases). The V gene lost 3 bases and the J gene lost 5 bases, with 14 bases spanning the gap. This CDR3 spans 14 amino acids. In germline, CDR1 is MNHEY, CDR2 SMNVEV (reference sequence). CDR3 coding DNA: TGTGCCAGCAGTTTCTACAGGGTCGGGGACGAGCAGTACTTC. Its protein product is CASSFYRVGDEQYF.

This chain connects TRBV6-1 to TRBJ2-6, with a possible D match to TRBD1 (6 bases). This CDR3 is 17 amino acids long. Germline V CDR1 and CDR2: MNHNS, SASEGT. Between the trimmed V and J ends, which lost 6 bases and 2 bases, there was a span of 17 bases. In nucleotides, the CDR3 is TGTGCCAGCAGGAAACCAACAGGGTTTCCTGGGGCCAACGTCCTGACTTTC. Translating gives CASRKPTGFPGANVLTF.

This clonotype was observed at least ten times. The chain joins TRBV20-1 to TRBJ2-7, with D possibly being TRBD1 or TRBD2 (5 bases each). This CDR3 region has 16 residues. V was clipped by 3 bases and J by 4 bases, with 22 bases between them. Germline-derived CDR1 and CDR2 are DFQATT and SNEGSKA (reference sequence). The CDR3 DNA is TGCAGTGCTAGCCGCAATAGGGACCCGAACCTTTACGAGCAGTACTTC. Translating gives CSASRNRDPNLYEQYF.

DNA of the CDR3: TGCGCCAGCAGGCTTGGACGGGTTCAAGAGACCCAGTACTTC. Its translation is CASRLGRVQETQYF. This chain joins TRBV5-1 and TRBJ2-5; D gene uncertain. CDR1 and CDR2 (germline): SGHRS, YFSETQ. V was pared by 5 bases and J by 2 bases, with 13 bases between. This CDR3 has 14 amino acids.

This clonotype was seen many times. The V and J genes are TRBV19 and TRBJ1-4; maybe TRBD1 (5 bases). Germline CDR1 and CDR2: LNHDA and SQIVND (reference sequence). The CDR3 loop spans 15 amino acids. Trimming took 5 bases from V and 4 from J, leaving 14 bases between them. DNA of the CDR3: TGTGCCAGTAGTGGATTGGGGACGGTTAATGAAAAACTGTTTTTT. Encoded protein: CASSGLGTVNEKLFF.

The rearrangement joins TRBV5-5 to TRBJ1-1; TRBD1 matches 7 bases. Germline V CDR1 and CDR2: SGHKS, YYEKEE (reference sequence). Germline trimming cut 4 bases from V and 0 bases from J; bases unmatched to any gene: 9. The CDR3 consists of 16 residues. The CDR3 reads CASSLWDRLMNTEAFF. The CDR3, as DNA: TGTGCCAGCAGCCTATGGGACAGACTAATGAACACTGAAGCTTTCTTT.

This clonotype was counted a few times. The V gene is TRBV4-3, the J gene TRBJ2-7; 12 bases map to TRBD2. Germline CDR1 and CDR2: LGHNA and YSLEER. J lost 3 bases, V lost 5 bases, and 5 bases had no gene match. CDR3 length: 15 residues. CDR3 sequence reads: CASSTTSGGYYEQYF. The CDR3 nucleotides read TGCGCCAGCAGCACCACTAGCGGGGGGTACTACGAGCAGTACTTC.